These T cell receptor beta chains were read from a single sample in a study of shared clonotypes between healthy human individuals. The method was immunoSEQ multiplex PCR; TCRdb's version includes in-frame clones alone and lacks a portion of them. The data hold 300,000 to 400,000 clones, with roughly 84% observed a single time. The sequencing input was memory CD8+ T cells sorted from blood. The receptors were gathered from a man in his late teens or twenties in good health. The CDR3 runs from the conserved cysteine through the conserved F or W. The order of the fields is J gene, V gene, D gene, CDR3 protein. The D gene is left open where the match is weak.

>TRBJ1-1|TRBV18|.
CASSPRGVRLENTEAFF
>TRBJ2-3|TRBV27|TRBD2
CASSPGTSGGDTDTQYF
>TRBJ1-1|TRBV11-2|TRBD1
CASSTGGTEAFF
>TRBJ2-5|TRBV7-9|.
CASSLGGQETQYF
>TRBJ2-1|TRBV19|TRBD2
CASSIGTSGYNEQFF
>TRBJ1-2|TRBV28|.
CASSPPDSGLYGYTF
>TRBJ2-5|TRBV5-6|TRBD2
CASSLTSGGVEETQYF
>TRBJ2-7|TRBV5-5|.
CASSFRGPNSYEQYF
>TRBJ2-7|TRBV6-5|.
CASSYIGGPRDEQYF
>TRBJ2-5|TRBV5-1|TRBD2
CASSFSGTDFETQYF
>TRBJ2-1|TRBV6-1|TRBD2
CASSEMVAGDNEQFF
>TRBJ1-5|TRBV4-3|TRBD1
CASSHGTVNQPQHF
>TRBJ1-2|TRBV7-9|.
CASSQDAVGYTF
>TRBJ2-3|TRBV11-2|.
CASSTRDQGPDTQYF
>TRBJ1-2|TRBV5-1|.
CASSLTDRHLFF
>TRBJ1-1|TRBV25-1|.
CASSRGEYTEAFF
>TRBJ1-2|TRBV25-1|.
CASSPSANYGYTF
>TRBJ2-1|TRBV9|TRBD2
CASSPWASGGNEQFF
>TRBJ2-3|TRBV10-2|.
CPRGRGRTDTQYF
>TRBJ2-2|TRBV29-1|.
CSVGLDPGELFF
>TRBJ2-7|TRBV6-8|.
CASTQSGHPYEQYF
>TRBJ1-1|TRBV5-6|.
CASSFLTTGFEAFF
>TRBJ2-4|TRBV4-3|.
CASSQDAGPTGAKNIQYF
>TRBJ1-1|TRBV4-3|.
CASSQGDSDTEAFF
>TRBJ2-5|TRBV4-1|.
CASSQGNSQETQYF
>TRBJ2-7|TRBV7-9|TRBD1
CASSVLRDSRSEQYF